Shown below are 11 T cell receptor beta chains from a single sample sequenced in a study of blood T cell repertoires in COVID-19. Only in-frame clones appear in the TCRdb table, and some are missing; sequencing was by immunoSEQ multiplex PCR. The profile shows 210,000 or so clones, over 80% of them singletons. Sequencing was done on a sample of peripheral blood. The receptors were sampled from a woman between 25 and 40 years old with COVID-19, enrolled during active disease.

The rearrangement links TRBV5-1 to TRBJ2-7; 8 bases agree with TRBD1. The CDR3 sequence is 14 residues long. V lost 4 bases, J lost 0 bases, and 3 bases stayed unmatched. Germline assignment: CDR1 SGHRS and CDR2 YFSETQ. The CDR3 is CASSPGQDSYEQYF. The CDR3, as DNA: TGCGCCAGCAGCCCGGGACAGGACTCCTACGAGCAGTACTTC. Full variable domain (remainder filled in from reference TRBV5-1 and TRBJ2-7): KAGVTQTPRYLIKTRGQQVTLSCSPISGHRSVSWYQQTPGQGLQFLFEYFSETQRNKGNFPGRFSGRQFSNSRSEMNVSTLELGDSALYLCASSPGQDSYEQYFGPGTRLTVT.

This sequence joins TRBV5-5 and TRBJ2-1, with TRBD2 matching 7 bases. CDR1 and CDR2 (germline): SGHKS, YYEKEE (reference sequence). The V and J ends lost 5 bases and 2 bases, in that order; junction bases with no gene match: 4. The CDR3 runs 14 residues. CDR3: CASRRGVTYNEQFF. The CDR3, as DNA: TGTGCCAGCAGACGGGGGGTGACCTACAATGAGCAGTTCTTC.

This chain uses TRBV7-2 with TRBJ2-7, with TRBD2 matching over 10 bases. This CDR3 region has 16 residues. Germline-derived CDR1 and CDR2 are SGHTA and FQGNSA. V trimming: 5 bases; J trimming: 3 bases; junction bases outside the gene matches: 10. The CDR3 sequence is CASSPTSGRTNYEQYF. The DNA for the CDR3 is TGTGCCAGCAGCCCGACTAGCGGGCGGACTAACTACGAGCAGTACTTC.

This clone was detected once. The V gene is TRBV29-1, the J gene TRBJ1-1; unclear D gene. Trimming removed 5 bases at V and 9 bases at J, with 10 bases between. This CDR3 contains 10 residues. The V gene's germline CDR1 is SQVTM and CDR2 ANQGSEA. CDR3 DNA: TGCAGCGTTAGTGCAGGCCAAGCTTTCTTT. The encoded protein is CSVSAGQAFF. The whole variable domain, remainder taken from reference TRBV29-1 and TRBJ1-1, is SAVISQKPSRDICQRGTSLTIQCQVDSQVTMMFWYRQQPGQSLTLIATANQGSEATYESGFVIDKFPISRPNLTFSTLTVSNMSPEDSSIYLCSVSAGQAFFGQGTRLTVV.

The genes are TRBV7-9 and TRBJ2-1, with no clear D. V was cut by 1 base and J by 9 bases, with 7 bases left in between. Germline-derived CDR1 and CDR2 are SEHNR and FQNEAQ (reference sequence). The length of the CDR3 is 12 residues. The CDR3 region has the DNA TGTGCCAGCAGCTTAGGAGAAATTGAGCAGTTCTTC. This codes for CASSLGEIEQFF.

The chain is built from TRBV2 and TRBJ1-1; perhaps TRBD1 as D (5 bases). There are 16 residues in the CDR3. Trimming cost V 2 bases and J 4 bases, with 17 bases left between them. CDR1 is SNHLY and CDR2 is FYNNEI in the germline V gene. This CDR3 is CASSERRSGISTEAFF. The CDR3 DNA is TGTGCCAGCAGTGAACGGAGATCAGGGATTTCCACTGAAGCTTTCTTT.

This clone appeared a single time. The rearrangement uses TRBV29-1 and TRBJ1-2, with D possibly matching TRBD1 (6 bases). This CDR3 has 10 amino acids. CDR1 is SQVTM, CDR2 ANQGSEA, per germline. Between the trimmed V and J ends, which lost 5 bases and 7 bases, there was a span of 8 bases. The CDR3: CSVTTGGYTF. The CDR3, as DNA: TGCAGCGTTACGACAGGTGGCTACACCTTC.

This clone was found a few times. The genes are TRBV7-2 and TRBJ2-5, with 7 bases lining up with TRBD1. The V segment lost 4 bases and the J segment 5 bases; nucleotides outside the gene matches: 10. There are 15 residues in the CDR3. Germline CDR1 reads SGHTA; CDR2 reads FQGNSA. The CDR3 sequence is CASSSRQGVFETQYF. The CDR3 coding sequence is TGTGCCAGCAGCTCCCGACAGGGAGTATTCGAGACCCAGTACTTC. Based on the CDR3 plus reference TRBV7-2 and TRBJ2-5, the full variable domain is GAGVSQSPSNKVTEKGKDVELRCDPISGHTALYWYRQSLGQGLEFLIYFQGNSAPDKSGLPSDRFSAERTGGSVSTLTIQRTQQEDSAVYLCASSSRQGVFETQYFGPGTRLLVL.

The chain couples TRBV11-3 to TRBJ2-1, with TRBD1 matching 7 bases. CDR3 size: 18 residues. V gave up 0 bases and J gave up 2 bases; unmatched junction bases: 10. The germline V gene encodes CDR1 SGHNT and CDR2 YENEEA. The CDR3 nucleotides are TGTGCCAGCAGCTTAGACCCACCCGGGACAGAGACCTACAATGAGCAGTTCTTC. Protein product: CASSLDPPGTETYNEQFF. The full variable domain, its missing parts supplied by reference TRBV11-3 and TRBJ2-1, is EAGVVQSPRYKIIEKKQPVAFWCNPISGHNTLYWYLQNLGQGPELLIRYENEEAVDDSQLPKDRFSAERLKGVDSTLKIQPAELGDSAVYLCASSLDPPGTETYNEQFFGPGTRLTVL.

The V and J genes are TRBV4-2 and TRBJ2-7; TRBD2 matches 9 bases. Germline V gives CDR1 LGHNA, CDR2 YNFKEQ. The CDR3 extends over 16 amino acids. The V and J ends lost 0 bases and 6 bases, in that order; junction bases with no gene match: 9. The CDR3 sequence: CASSQDQAGGPGEQYF. Written as DNA, the CDR3 is TGTGCCAGCAGCCAAGATCAGGCGGGAGGGCCCGGCGAGCAGTACTTC.

The chain is built from TRBV28 and TRBJ1-2; no definite D call. Trimming stripped 1 base from V and 4 bases from J, with 7 bases between. The CDR3 loop spans 13 amino acids. Germline lookup yields CDR1 MDHEN and CDR2 SYDVKM. In DNA, the CDR3 is TGTGCCAGCAGTTTATTGGTCAGCTATGGCTACACCTTC. This sequence encodes CASSLLVSYGYTF.